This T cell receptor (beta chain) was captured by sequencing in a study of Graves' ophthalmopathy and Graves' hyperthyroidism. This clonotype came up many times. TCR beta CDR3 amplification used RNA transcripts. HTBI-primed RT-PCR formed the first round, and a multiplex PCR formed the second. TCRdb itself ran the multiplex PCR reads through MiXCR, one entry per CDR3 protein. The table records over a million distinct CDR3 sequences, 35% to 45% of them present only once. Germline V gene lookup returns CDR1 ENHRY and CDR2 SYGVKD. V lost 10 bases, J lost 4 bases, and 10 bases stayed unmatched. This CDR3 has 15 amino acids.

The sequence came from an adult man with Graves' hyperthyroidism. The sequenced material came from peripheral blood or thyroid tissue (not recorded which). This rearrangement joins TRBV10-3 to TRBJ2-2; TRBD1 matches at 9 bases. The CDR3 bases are TGTGCCACCGGAGGGGACAGGGTGGGCACCGGGGAGCTGTTTTTT. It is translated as CATGGDRVGTGELFF.